The 9 T cell receptor beta chains listed next were all sequenced from one sample in a study of OX40 agonist ivuxolimab in advanced cancers. Libraries were made using the immunoSEQ multiplex PCR assay. Not all clones reach the TCRdb copy of this immuneACCESS table, which keeps in-frame sequences only. Checked studies attribute under half of the gap to unresolved V genes and leave the rest unexplained. This sample comprises about 60,000 clones, approximately 89% of them detected only once. The top ten hold about 1% of the sample. The sample was CD4+ or CD8+ T cells sorted from blood, taken in a trial of the OX40 agonist ivuxolimab. All receptors come from an adult with an advanced solid tumor such as melanoma, head and neck, liver or kidney cancer.

The chain combines TRBV7-3 with TRBJ2-5; D is uncertain. The CDR3 runs to 14 residues. Trimming took off 5 bases at V and 7 bases at J, with 17 bases between the two ends. Germline assignment: CDR1 SGHTA and CDR2 FQGTGA. DNA for the CDR3: TGTGCCAGCAGCCCCTCGACCGCCTTGCGGACCCAGTACTTC. As protein: CASSPSTALRTQYF.

J is TRBJ2-5 and V is TRBV11-2; D call uncertain. Trimming stripped 5 bases from V and 7 bases from J, with 17 bases between. Germline-derived CDR1 and CDR2 are SGHAT and FQNNGV. The CDR3 consists of 14 residues. The CDR3 reads CASSLEPGIGTQYF. The CDR3, as DNA: TGTGCCAGCAGCCTCGAGCCGGGTATCGGGACCCAGTACTTC.

This rearrangement joins TRBV5-6 to TRBJ2-5; 7 bases align to TRBD2. CDR1 is SGHDT and CDR2 is YYEEEE in the germline V gene. There are 16 residues in the CDR3. V lost 3 bases, J lost 1 base, and 9 bases stayed unmatched. CDR3 DNA sequence: TGTGCCAGCAGCTCTCCTAGCCGGGAGGTCCAAGAGACCCAGTACTTC. Its translation: CASSSPSREVQETQYF. The whole variable domain, filled in from reference TRBV5-6 and TRBJ2-5, reads DAGVTQSPTHLIKTRGQQVTLRCSPKSGHDTVSWYQQALGQGPQFIFQYYEEEERQRGNFPDRFSGHQFPNYSSELNVNALLLGDSALYLCASSSPSREVQETQYFGPGTRLLVL.

The chain links TRBV15 to TRBJ2-7; D uncertain. CDR3 length equals 15 residues. V dropped 0 bases and J dropped 0 bases, with 9 bases sitting between them. Germline-derived CDR1 and CDR2 are LNHNV and YYDKDF (reference sequence). The CDR3 DNA follows: TGTGCCACCAGCAGAGATATCCAGATCTCCTACGAGCAGTACTTC. Amino acid sequence: CATSRDIQISYEQYF.

This sequence joins TRBV28 and TRBJ1-1; maybe TRBD1 (6 bases). Trimming cost V 0 bases and J 5 bases, with 16 bases left between them. CDR1 is MDHEN and CDR2 is SYDVKM in the germline V gene. The CDR3 loop spans 16 amino acids. The CDR3 sequence is CASSLWAGGRGTEAFF. The CDR3 DNA is TGTGCCAGCAGTTTATGGGCCGGGGGGCGAGGTACTGAAGCTTTCTTT.

The count of this clone is one. The V gene is TRBV28, the J gene TRBJ1-5; the match to TRBD1 covers 7 bases. Trimming cost V 6 bases and J 3 bases; bases outside gene matches: 5. Looked up from germline, CDR1 is MDHEN and CDR2 is SYDVKM. The CDR3 covers 14 residues. CDR3 DNA sequence: TGTGCCAGCAGGACAGGGACGCCCAATCAGCCCCAGCATTTT. It encodes CASRTGTPNQPQHF. The full variable domain, in which reference TRBV28 and TRBJ1-5 provide the parts outside the CDR3, is DVKVTQSSRYLVKRTGEKVFLECVQDMDHENMFWYRQDPGLGLRLIYFSYDVKMKEKGDIPEGYSVSREKKERFSLILESASTNQTSMYLCASRTGTPNQPQHFGDGTRLSIL.

The genes are TRBV5-5 and TRBJ2-7, with 14 positions matching TRBD2. Trimming removed 4 bases from V and 5 bases from J; junction bases left unmatched: 11. Looked up from germline, CDR1 is SGHKS and CDR2 is YYEKEE (reference sequence). This CDR3 contains 17 residues. CDR3 coding DNA: TGTGCCAGCAGCACCCAGGGACTAGCGGGAGATTCCGACGAGCAGTACTTC. Translated, it gives CASSTQGLAGDSDEQYF.

The CDR3 bases are TGTGCCAGCAGTTCGGTGACTCCCACCTACAATGAGCAGTTCTTC. This gives the protein CASSSVTPTYNEQFF. The chain recombines TRBV28 with TRBJ2-1; no clear D. The V end lost 4 bases, the J end lost 2 bases, and 12 bases lay between the germline ends. The CDR3 covers 15 residues. CDR1 and CDR2 from the germline V gene are MDHEN and SYDVKM.

The J gene is TRBJ1-3, the V gene TRBV30; D is uncertain. The germline CDR1 and CDR2 sequences are GTSNPN and SVGIG (reference sequence). The CDR3 consists of 14 residues. With 3 bases removed from V and 3 bases from J, the gap between germline ends came to 12 bases. DNA for the CDR3: TGTGCCTGGAGCTCCGTGGCATTTGGAAACACCATATATTTT. It codes for CAWSSVAFGNTIYF.